These 11 T cell receptor beta chains originate from one sample sequenced in a study of OX40 agonist ivuxolimab in advanced cancers. This table comes from immunoSEQ multiplex PCR, and its TCRdb copy is limited to in-frame clones, with some not included. The data contain tens of thousands of clones, roughly 90% of them singletons. The sample here was CD4+ or CD8+ T cells sorted from blood, taken in a trial of the OX40 agonist ivuxolimab. All receptors come from an adult with an advanced solid tumor such as melanoma, head and neck, liver or kidney cancer.

The chain carries TRBV6-5 and TRBJ2-3, with unresolved D. The CDR3 has 11 residues. Germline values: CDR1 MNHEY, CDR2 SVGAGI. V was clipped by 7 bases and J by 4 bases, with 6 bases between them. The chain's CDR3 is CASKVADTQYF. The CDR3 DNA sequence: TGTGCCAGCAAGGTCGCAGATACGCAGTATTTT.

V gene TRBV18 combines with J gene TRBJ2-7, with a tentative D call TRBD1 (5 bases). This CDR3 spans 15 amino acids. Trimming cost V 3 bases and J 2 bases, with 14 bases left between them. In germline, CDR1 is KGHSH, CDR2 LQKENI. This CDR3 is CASSPQGASPYEQYF. CDR3 sequence (DNA): TGTGCCAGCTCACCCCAGGGCGCATCCCCCTACGAGCAGTACTTC. Full variable domain (outside the CDR3, taken from reference TRBV18 and TRBJ2-7): NAGVMQNPRHLVRRRGQEARLRCSPMKGHSHVYWYRQLPEEGLKFMVYLQKENIIDESGMPKERFSAEFPKEGPSILRIQQVVRGDSAAYFCASSPQGASPYEQYFGPGTRLTVT.

The genes are TRBV2 and TRBJ2-1; D gene uncertain. The ends were cut back, 4 bases at V and 0 bases at J, with 10 bases in the middle. Germline lookup yields CDR1 SNHLY and CDR2 FYNNEI. This CDR3 has 15 residues. DNA for the CDR3: TGTGCCAGCAGTGTGAATGTAGGCTCCTACAATGAGCAGTTCTTC. Encoded protein: CASSVNVGSYNEQFF.

V gene TRBV28 combines with J gene TRBJ2-4; TRBD1 or TRBD2 may be the D gene (5 bases each). The CDR3 spans 15 residues. Trimming stripped 4 bases from V and 0 bases from J, with 10 bases between. Per germline, CDR1 MDHEN and CDR2 SYDVKM. The CDR3 sequence: CASSSGGIAKNIQYF. The CDR3 DNA reads as TGTGCCAGCAGTTCTGGGGGAATAGCCAAAAACATTCAGTACTTC.

The chain is built from TRBV28 and TRBJ2-1; 12 nucleotides agree with TRBD2. The CDR3 totals 16 residues. J was trimmed by 5 bases and V by 5 bases; bases with no gene match: 7. Germline-derived CDR1 and CDR2 are MDHEN and SYDVKM. DNA of the CDR3: TGTGCCAGCAGTCCCCAAACTAGCGGGAGGAACAATGAGCAGTTCTTC. Amino acids: CASSPQTSGRNNEQFF. The whole variable domain, remainder taken from reference TRBV28 and TRBJ2-1, is DVKVTQSSRYLVKRTGEKVFLECVQDMDHENMFWYRQDPGLGLRLIYFSYDVKMKEKGDIPEGYSVSREKKERFSLILESASTNQTSMYLCASSPQTSGRNNEQFFGPGTRLTVL.

This chain connects TRBV18 to TRBJ2-7; possible D gene TRBD2, 6 bases. V lost 1 base to trimming and J lost 4 bases, with 8 bases between them. Germline CDR1 is KGHSH and CDR2 is LQKENI. The CDR3 is made up of 13 amino acids. CDR3 nucleotides: TGTGCCAGCTCACCACAGGGGAGGTACGAGCAGTACTTC. Translating it yields CASSPQGRYEQYF.

The genes are TRBV9 and TRBJ2-2; the D is unclear. Germline values: CDR1 SGDLS, CDR2 YYNGEE. The CDR3 sequence is 14 residues long. V lost 1 base, J lost 2 bases, and 6 bases lay in between. CDR3 nucleotides: TGTGCCAGCAGCGTAAAGGGAAACACCGGGGAGCTGTTTTTT. Translation gives CASSVKGNTGELFF. Together with reference TRBV9 and TRBJ2-2, the CDR3 gives the full variable domain: DSGVTQTPKHLITATGQRVTLRCSPRSGDLSVYWYQQSLDQGLQFLIQYYNGEERAKGNILERFSAQQFPDLHSELNLSSLELGDSALYFCASSVKGNTGELFFGEGSRLTVL.

The gene calls are TRBV6-5 and TRBJ1-3; the D gene is possibly TRBD1 (5 bases). CDR1 and CDR2 from the germline V gene are MNHEY and SVGAGI. Trimming left V 4 bases short and J 8 bases short, with 18 bases between. This CDR3 spans 15 amino acids. Here the CDR3 reads CASSSTGPLGHTIYF. CDR3 DNA sequence: TGTGCCAGCAGTTCTACGGGACCCCTTGGTCACACCATATATTTT.

V usage is TRBV5-1 and J usage is TRBJ2-3; D is perhaps TRBD1 (5 bases). Germline V CDR1 and CDR2: SGHRS, YFSETQ. V was pared by 0 bases and J by 1 base, with 12 bases between. The CDR3 runs 16 residues. Here the CDR3 reads CASSLARQGGTDTQYF. For the CDR3, the DNA is TGCGCCAGCAGCTTGGCGAGACAAGGGGGCACAGATACGCAGTATTTT.

V is TRBV5-1 and J is TRBJ2-3; tentatively, D is TRBD2 (5 bases). This CDR3 is 14 amino acids long. The V gene's germline CDR1 is SGHRS and CDR2 YFSETQ. The V end lost 4 bases, the J end lost 4 bases, and 13 bases lay between the germline ends. CDR3 DNA sequence: TGCGCCAGCAGCCGGGAAACAGAGGCAGATACGCAGTATTTT. Its translation is CASSRETEADTQYF.

The genes are TRBV7-2 and TRBJ2-7; D possibly corresponds to TRBD2 (6 bases). Germline CDR1 SGHTA, CDR2 FQGNSA. This CDR3 has 14 residues. The V gene lost 7 bases and the J gene lost 2 bases, with 15 bases spanning the gap. In DNA, the CDR3 is TGTGCCAGCAAAAGACTAGATTTGGCCTACGAGCAGTACTTC. As protein: CASKRLDLAYEQYF.